One sample yielded the 20 T cell receptor beta chains listed below, sequenced in a study of cytomegalovirus exposure and HLA in healthy donors. Profiling relied on immunoSEQ multiplex PCR, and the TCRdb table lists in-frame clones only, not all of them. The sample carries around 300,000 clones, 86% recorded once. Input material: PBMCs. The receptors here all came from a woman aged 18-29 years in good health and CMV-seronegative.

Points on this clone: One end of the junction varies from germline; a read error may be responsible. The V and J genes are TRBV7-8 and TRBJ2-7, with 10 bases identical to TRBD1. Germline V gene data show CDR1 as SGHVS and CDR2 as FQNEAQ. This CDR3 comprises 16 residues. The CDR3 is CASSLARTGGSYEQYF. The CDR3 DNA reads TGTGCCAGCAGTTTAGCTAGGACAGGGGGCTCCTACGAGCAGTACTTC.

V and J are TRBV18 and TRBJ2-6; D possibly corresponds to TRBD2 (6 bases). This CDR3 has 20 amino acids. V shed 1 base and J shed 0 bases, with 19 bases lying between them. Germline CDR1 is KGHSH and CDR2 is LQKENI. CDR3 in DNA: TGTGCCAGCTCACCACTGAGCCCCGTGGCGGGAAGCTCTGGGGCCAACGTCCTGACTTTC. Translated: CASSPLSPVAGSSGANVLTF.

This chain links TRBV28 with TRBJ2-7; TRBD1 matches 8 bases. CDR3 length: 14 residues. The germline V gene has CDR1 MDHEN and CDR2 SYDVKM. The V and J ends lost 5 bases and 1 base, in that order; junction bases with no gene match: 4. CDR3 coding DNA: TGTGCCAGCAGTCCGGGACAGGTGTCCTACGAGCAGTACTTC. Amino acid sequence: CASSPGQVSYEQYF.

The chain employs TRBV9 and TRBJ1-1, with D uncertain. The V and J ends lost 3 bases and 7 bases respectively, with 16 bases between them. Germline V gene sequence: CDR1 SGDLS, CDR2 YYNGEE. The CDR3 spans 14 residues. This CDR3 is CASSAADGYGEAFF. Here the CDR3 DNA reads TGTGCCAGCAGCGCCGCCGACGGGTATGGTGAAGCTTTCTTT.

A remark on this clone: One end of the junction varies from germline; a read error may be responsible. The chain links TRBV7-7 to TRBJ2-5; 8 bases are shared with TRBD1. Germline V lookup: CDR1 SSHAT, CDR2 FNYEAQ (reference sequence). The CDR3 spans 13 residues. CDR3 DNA sequence: TGTGCTAGCAGCTCACAGGGGGAAGAGACCCAGTACTTC. As protein: CASSSQGEETQYF.

This chain uses TRBV11-3 with TRBJ2-5; 7 bases are a match to TRBD2. CDR1 is SGHNT, CDR2 YENEEA, per germline. This CDR3 has 15 residues. The trim removed 1 base at V and 2 bases at J, leaving 4 bases unmatched. CDR3 protein: CASSLGLADQETQYF. CDR3 DNA: TGTGCCAGCAGCTTAGGGCTAGCGGATCAAGAGACCCAGTACTTC.

J is TRBJ1-2 and V is TRBV14, with 7 bases matching TRBD1. Germline CDR1 reads SGHDN; CDR2 reads FVKESK. The CDR3 consists of 17 residues. V lost 0 bases to trimming and J lost 2 bases; unmatched junction nucleotides: 9. The CDR3 bases are TGTGCCAGCAGCCAAGAAGACAGGGTTTCGGGCAACTATGGCTACACCTTC. Translation: CASSQEDRVSGNYGYTF.

The J gene is TRBJ2-2, the V gene TRBV27; 12 bases fit TRBD2. V was clipped by 2 bases and J by 4 bases; unmatched bases: 8. Germline V gene lookup returns CDR1 MNHEY and CDR2 SMNVEV (reference sequence). The CDR3 spans 18 residues. The CDR3, as DNA: TGTGCCAGCAGTTTACTACTAGCGGGGGGATTAGGCACCGGGGAGCTGTTTTTT. Amino acids: CASSLLLAGGLGTGELFF.

J is TRBJ1-1 and V is TRBV11-3, with 8 bases fitting TRBD1. This CDR3 is 14 amino acids long. The germline CDR1 and CDR2 sequences are SGHNT and YENEEA. Germline trimming cut 4 bases from V and 0 bases from J; bases unmatched to any gene: 1. The DNA for the CDR3 is TGTGCCAGCAGCTGGACAGGGTTGAACACTGAAGCTTTCTTT. Its protein is CASSWTGLNTEAFF.

In its sample, this clone was seen once. The genes are TRBV28 and TRBJ1-2; D perhaps matches TRBD1 (6 bases). The V gene's germline CDR1 is MDHEN and CDR2 SYDVKM. The CDR3 runs 16 residues. Trimming took 3 bases from V and 6 from J, leaving 20 bases between them. CDR3 sequence reads: CASSLSPPGRGNGYTF. The CDR3 DNA is TGTGCCAGCAGTTTGTCCCCCCCGGGCAGGGGTAATGGCTACACCTTC.

This chain uses TRBV10-3 with TRBJ1-1; D is uncertain. This CDR3 has 15 residues. Trimming cost V 0 bases and J 1 base, with 9 bases left between them. Germline V CDR1 and CDR2: ENHRY, SYGVKD. CDR3 sequence reads: CAISESLRKNTEAFF. The CDR3 bases are TGTGCCATCAGTGAGTCGCTCAGAAAGAACACTGAAGCTTTCTTT.

The chain links TRBV27 to TRBJ1-1; 10 bases align to TRBD1. With V trimmed by 4 bases and J by 7 bases, 9 bases remained unmatched. The CDR3 length is 15 residues. Looked up from germline, CDR1 is MNHEY and CDR2 is SMNVEV (reference sequence). The CDR3 loop reads CASSSPRQGAVEAFF. The CDR3 DNA follows: TGTGCCAGCAGTTCTCCACGACAGGGGGCGGTTGAAGCTTTCTTT.

V is TRBV7-9 and J is TRBJ2-3; D gene uncertain. In germline, CDR1 is SEHNR, CDR2 FQNEAQ (reference sequence). The ends were cut back, 3 bases at V and 2 bases at J, with 9 bases in the middle. The CDR3 has 14 residues. The CDR3 loop reads CASSLRPYTDTQYF. CDR3 DNA sequence: TGTGCCAGCAGCTTGAGGCCATACACAGATACGCAGTATTTT.

The chain joins TRBV19 to TRBJ2-2; a weak D match, TRBD1 (6 bases). V lost 7 bases to trimming and J lost 1 base, with 28 bases between them. The CDR3 extends over 20 amino acids. Germline CDR1 and CDR2: LNHDA and SQIVND (reference sequence). This CDR3 reads CASKTRGRALRRVNTGELFF. The CDR3 nucleotides read TGTGCCAGTAAGACCAGGGGTAGGGCCCTTCGAAGGGTGAACACCGGGGAGCTGTTTTTT.

The rearrangement joins TRBV29-1 to TRBJ1-5; a weak D match, TRBD1 (6 bases). There are 15 residues in the CDR3. Trimming left V 7 bases short and J 2 bases short, with 18 bases between. Germline V lookup: CDR1 SQVTM, CDR2 ANQGSEA. The CDR3 region has the DNA TGCAGCGCATTGGACAGCCTTGAGGGCAATCAGCCCCAGCATTTT. Protein: CSALDSLEGNQPQHF.

The chain has TRBV6-1 and TRBJ2-7, with 8 positions matching TRBD2. This CDR3 is 15 amino acids long. Per germline, CDR1 MNHNS and CDR2 SASEGT. V was pared by 2 bases and J by 0 bases, with 3 bases of the junction left unmatched. CDR3 loop: CASSELAGNSYEQYF. The CDR3 DNA sequence: TGTGCCAGCAGTGAATTAGCGGGAAACTCCTACGAGCAGTACTTC.

The gene calls are TRBV6-5 and TRBJ2-7; tentative D call: TRBD2 (6 bases). CDR1 is MNHEY and CDR2 is SVGAGI in the germline V gene. This CDR3 has 11 amino acids. V lost 6 bases and J 4 bases, leaving 7 bases between the germline ends. CDR3 in DNA: TGTGCCAGCAGGGGGGGTTACGAGCAGTACTTC. Its translation is CASRGGYEQYF.

This clone was counted a few times. The chain links TRBV2 to TRBJ1-6; 8 nucleotides align to TRBD1. Germline CDR1 SNHLY, CDR2 FYNNEI. This CDR3 has 13 residues. The trim removed 5 bases at V and 10 bases at J, leaving 4 bases unmatched. The CDR3: CASSLTGESPLHF. Written as DNA, the CDR3 is TGTGCCAGCAGTCTGACAGGGGAATCACCCCTCCACTTT.

The chain has TRBV6-1 and TRBJ1-1; a weak D match, TRBD1 (5 bases). The CDR3 contains 13 residues. Germline V lookup: CDR1 MNHNS, CDR2 SASEGT. V was trimmed by 3 bases and J by 2 bases, leaving 7 bases between them. The CDR3 region is CASSDQGNTEAFF. The CDR3 nucleotides are TGTGCCAGCAGTGATCAGGGAAACACTGAAGCTTTCTTT.

Concerning this clone itself: The junction departs from germline at one end; a sequencing error may be responsible. The CDR3: CASSLLAGEHF. The CDR3 DNA reads as TGTGCCAGCAGCTTGTTAGCGGGGGAACACTTC. The rearrangement links TRBV7-9 to TRBJ2-4, with TRBD2 matching 9 bases. Germline V lookup: CDR1 SEHNR, CDR2 FQNEAQ (reference sequence). This CDR3 is built from 11 residues.